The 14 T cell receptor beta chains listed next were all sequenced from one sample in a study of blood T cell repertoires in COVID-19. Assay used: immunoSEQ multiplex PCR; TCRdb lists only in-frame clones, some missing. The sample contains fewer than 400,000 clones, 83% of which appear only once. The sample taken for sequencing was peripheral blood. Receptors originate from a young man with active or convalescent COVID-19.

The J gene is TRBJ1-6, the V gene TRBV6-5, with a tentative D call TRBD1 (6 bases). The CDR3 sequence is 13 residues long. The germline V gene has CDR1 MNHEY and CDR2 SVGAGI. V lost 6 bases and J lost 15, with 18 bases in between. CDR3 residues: CASSPQQGHYLHF. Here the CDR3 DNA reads TGTGCCAGCAGCCCACAACAGGGACACTACCTCCACTTT.

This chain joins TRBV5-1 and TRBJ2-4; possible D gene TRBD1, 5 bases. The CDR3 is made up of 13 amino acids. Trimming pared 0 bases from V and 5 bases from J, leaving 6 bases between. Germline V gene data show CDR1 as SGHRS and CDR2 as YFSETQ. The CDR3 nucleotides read TGCGCCAGCAGCTTGGGGGGCCAAAACATTCAGTACTTC. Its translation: CASSLGGQNIQYF.

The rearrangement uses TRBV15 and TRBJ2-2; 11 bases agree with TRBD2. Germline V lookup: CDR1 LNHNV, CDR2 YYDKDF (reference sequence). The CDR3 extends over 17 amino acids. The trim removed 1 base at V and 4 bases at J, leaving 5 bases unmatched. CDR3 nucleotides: TGTGCCACCAGCAGAGGGCCCCTAGCGGGAGGCACCGGGGAGCTGTTTTTT. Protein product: CATSRGPLAGGTGELFF.

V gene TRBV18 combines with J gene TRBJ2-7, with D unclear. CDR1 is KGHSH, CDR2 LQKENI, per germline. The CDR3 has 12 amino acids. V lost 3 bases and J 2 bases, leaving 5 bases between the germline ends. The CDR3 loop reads CASSPSAYEQYF. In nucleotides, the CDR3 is TGTGCCAGCTCACCGAGCGCCTACGAGCAGTACTTC.

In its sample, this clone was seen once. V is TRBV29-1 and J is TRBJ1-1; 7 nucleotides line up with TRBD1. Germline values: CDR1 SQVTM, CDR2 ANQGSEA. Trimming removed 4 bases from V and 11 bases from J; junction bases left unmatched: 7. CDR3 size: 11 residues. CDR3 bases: TGCAGCGTTGGGCAGGGGGACCGGGCTTTCTTT. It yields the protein CSVGQGDRAFF.

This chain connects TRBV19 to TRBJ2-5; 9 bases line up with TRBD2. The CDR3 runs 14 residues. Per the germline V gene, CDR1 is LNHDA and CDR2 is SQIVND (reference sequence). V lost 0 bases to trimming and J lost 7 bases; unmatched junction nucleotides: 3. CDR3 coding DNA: TGTGCCAGTAGTATAGATCGCGGGGGGGGGACCCAGTACTTC. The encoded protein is CASSIDRGGGTQYF.

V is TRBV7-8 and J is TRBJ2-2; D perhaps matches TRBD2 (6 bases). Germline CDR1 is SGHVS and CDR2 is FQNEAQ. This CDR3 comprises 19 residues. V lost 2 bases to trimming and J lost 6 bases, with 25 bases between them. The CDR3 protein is CASSLTILPRDSAAGELFF. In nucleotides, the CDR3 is TGTGCCAGCAGCTTAACCATCCTCCCGCGGGACTCCGCAGCCGGGGAGCTGTTTTTT.

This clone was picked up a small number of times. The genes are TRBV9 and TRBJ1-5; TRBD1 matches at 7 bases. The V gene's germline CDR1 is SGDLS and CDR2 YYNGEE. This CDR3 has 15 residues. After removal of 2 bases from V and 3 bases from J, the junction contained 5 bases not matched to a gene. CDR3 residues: CASSVTGANNQPQHF. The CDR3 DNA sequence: TGTGCCAGCAGCGTTACAGGGGCCAACAATCAGCCCCAGCATTTT.

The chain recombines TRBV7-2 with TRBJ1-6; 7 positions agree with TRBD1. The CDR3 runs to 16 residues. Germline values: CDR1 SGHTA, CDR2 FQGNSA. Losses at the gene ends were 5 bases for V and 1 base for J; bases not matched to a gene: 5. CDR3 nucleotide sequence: TGTGCCAGCAGCAAACAGGGGAGGTCCTATAATTCACCCCTCCACTTT. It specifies CASSKQGRSYNSPLHF.

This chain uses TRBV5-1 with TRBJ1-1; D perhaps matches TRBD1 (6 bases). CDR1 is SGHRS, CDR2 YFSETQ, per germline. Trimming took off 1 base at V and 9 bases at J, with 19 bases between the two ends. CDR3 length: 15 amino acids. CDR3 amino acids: CASSLTGSRLLKAFF. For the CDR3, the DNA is TGCGCCAGCAGCTTGACAGGGTCCCGTCTGCTGAAAGCTTTCTTT. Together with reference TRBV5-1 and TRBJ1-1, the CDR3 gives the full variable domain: KAGVTQTPRYLIKTRGQQVTLSCSPISGHRSVSWYQQTPGQGLQFLFEYFSETQRNKGNFPGRFSGRQFSNSRSEMNVSTLELGDSALYLCASSLTGSRLLKAFFGQGTRLTVV.

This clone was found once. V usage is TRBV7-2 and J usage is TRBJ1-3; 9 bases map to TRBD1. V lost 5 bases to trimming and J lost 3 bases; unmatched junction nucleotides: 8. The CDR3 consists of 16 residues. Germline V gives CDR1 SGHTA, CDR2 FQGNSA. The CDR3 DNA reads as TGTGCCAGCAGCCTTTCGGACAGGGGCGTTGGAAACACCATATATTTT. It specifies CASSLSDRGVGNTIYF.

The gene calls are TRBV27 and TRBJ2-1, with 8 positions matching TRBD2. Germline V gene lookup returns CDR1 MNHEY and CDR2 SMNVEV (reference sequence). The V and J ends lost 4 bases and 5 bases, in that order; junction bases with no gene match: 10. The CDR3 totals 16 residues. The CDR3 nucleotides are TGTGCCAGCAGTTCTAAGGGGACTAGGATCGACAATGAGCAGTTCTTC. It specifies CASSSKGTRIDNEQFF.

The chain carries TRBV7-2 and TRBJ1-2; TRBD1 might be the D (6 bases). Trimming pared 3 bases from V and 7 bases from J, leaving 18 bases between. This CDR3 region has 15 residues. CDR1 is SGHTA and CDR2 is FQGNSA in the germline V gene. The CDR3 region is CASSFFGGQGLGYTF. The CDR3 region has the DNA TGTGCCAGCAGCTTCTTTGGGGGCCAGGGTCTTGGCTACACCTTC.

This chain's CDR3 is CASRIAGGVYEQYF. As DNA, the CDR3 is TGTGCCAGCAGGATAGCGGGAGGGGTCTACGAGCAGTACTTC. The genes are TRBV6-5 and TRBJ2-7; 11 bases are a match to TRBD2. The CDR3 length is 14 residues. V was clipped by 6 bases and J by 3 bases; unmatched bases: 4. Germline CDR1 reads MNHEY; CDR2 reads SVGAGI.